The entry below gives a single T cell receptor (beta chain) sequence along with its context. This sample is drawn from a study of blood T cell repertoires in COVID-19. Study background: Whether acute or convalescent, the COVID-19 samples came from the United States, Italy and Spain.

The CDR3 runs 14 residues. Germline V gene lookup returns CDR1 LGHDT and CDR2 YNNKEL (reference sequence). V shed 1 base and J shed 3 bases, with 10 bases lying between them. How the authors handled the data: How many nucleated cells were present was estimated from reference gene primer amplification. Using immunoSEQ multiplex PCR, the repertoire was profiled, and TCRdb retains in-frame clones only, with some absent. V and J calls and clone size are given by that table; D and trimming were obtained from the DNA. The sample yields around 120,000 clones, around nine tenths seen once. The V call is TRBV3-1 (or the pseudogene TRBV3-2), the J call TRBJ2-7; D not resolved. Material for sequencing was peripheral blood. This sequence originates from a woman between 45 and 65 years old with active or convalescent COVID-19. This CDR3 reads CASSQAGASYEQYF. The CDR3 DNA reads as TGTGCCAGCAGCCAAGCGGGTGCTAGCTACGAGCAGTACTTC.